This TCR beta chain is from a study of cytomegalovirus exposure and HLA in healthy donors. For this clone: Its matching antigen is unknown.

The PCR employed 60 Vbeta primers together with 13 Jbeta primers. Generated by immunoSEQ multiplex PCR, the TCRdb table keeps only in-frame clones and is missing some. The sample consists of fewer than 200,000 clones, approximately 71% of them appearing once. V was cut by 0 bases and J by 15 bases, with 27 bases left in between. The germline V gene has CDR1 SGHVS and CDR2 FQNEAQ. The CDR3 has 17 residues. Study results and caveats: The study recorded 150 to 200 TCR beta chains that were cytomegalovirus-associated. Accurate predictions that matched the HLA-A and HLA-B alleles of most subjects were reportedly made from TCR beta sequences.

This sequence was found in a woman younger than 35 in good health and CMV-seropositive. Sequenced: PBMCs. The chain joins TRBV7-8 to TRBJ1-5, with unresolved D. The DNA of the CDR3 is TGTGCCAGCAGCTTAGCGGGCAGCTTTTCCAGCAATCAGCTCCGGCATTTT. It is translated as CASSLAGSFSSNQLRHF.